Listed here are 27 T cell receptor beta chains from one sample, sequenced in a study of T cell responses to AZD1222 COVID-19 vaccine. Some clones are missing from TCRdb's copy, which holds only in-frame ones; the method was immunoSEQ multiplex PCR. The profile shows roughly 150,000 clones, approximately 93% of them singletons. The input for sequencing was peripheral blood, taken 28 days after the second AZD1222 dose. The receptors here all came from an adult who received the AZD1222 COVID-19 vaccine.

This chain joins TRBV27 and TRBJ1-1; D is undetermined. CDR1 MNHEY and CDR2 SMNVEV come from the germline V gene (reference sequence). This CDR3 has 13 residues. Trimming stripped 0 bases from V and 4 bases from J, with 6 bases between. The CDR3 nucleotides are TGTGCCAGCAGTTTATCACTAGCCACTGAAGCTTTCTTT. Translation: CASSLSLATEAFF.

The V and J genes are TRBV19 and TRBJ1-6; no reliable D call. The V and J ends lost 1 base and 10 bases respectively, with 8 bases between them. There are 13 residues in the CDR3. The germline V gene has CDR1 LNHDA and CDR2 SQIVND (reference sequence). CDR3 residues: CASSIGFGSPLHF. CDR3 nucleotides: TGTGCCAGTAGTATAGGCTTTGGGTCACCCCTCCACTTT.

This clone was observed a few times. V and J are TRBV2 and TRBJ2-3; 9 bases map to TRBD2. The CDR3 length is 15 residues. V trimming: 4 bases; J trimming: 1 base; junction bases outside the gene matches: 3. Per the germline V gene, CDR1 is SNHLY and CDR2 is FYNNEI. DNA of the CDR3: TGTGCCAGCAGTGTAGCGGGAGCGGGCACAGATACGCAGTATTTT. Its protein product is CASSVAGAGTDTQYF. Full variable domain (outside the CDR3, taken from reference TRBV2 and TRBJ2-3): EPEVTQTPSHQVTQMGQEVILRCVPISNHLYFYWYRQILGQKVEFLVSFYNNEISEKSEIFDDQFSVERPDGSNFTLKIRSTKLEDSAMYFCASSVAGAGTDTQYFGPGTRLTVL.

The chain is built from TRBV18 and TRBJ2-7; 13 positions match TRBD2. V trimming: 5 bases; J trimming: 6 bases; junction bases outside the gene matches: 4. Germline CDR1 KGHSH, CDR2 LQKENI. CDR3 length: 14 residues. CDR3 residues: CASSAGLAGTEQYF. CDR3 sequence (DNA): TGTGCCAGCTCAGCGGGACTAGCGGGAACCGAGCAGTACTTC.

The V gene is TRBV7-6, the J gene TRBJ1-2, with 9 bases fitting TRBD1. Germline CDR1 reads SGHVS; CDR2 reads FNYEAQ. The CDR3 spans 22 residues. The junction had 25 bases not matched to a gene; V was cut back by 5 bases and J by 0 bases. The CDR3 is CASSTLPRDRVAPGESNYGYTF. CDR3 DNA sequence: TGTGCCAGCAGCACCCTCCCCCGGGACAGGGTGGCGCCCGGAGAGTCTAACTATGGCTACACCTTC.

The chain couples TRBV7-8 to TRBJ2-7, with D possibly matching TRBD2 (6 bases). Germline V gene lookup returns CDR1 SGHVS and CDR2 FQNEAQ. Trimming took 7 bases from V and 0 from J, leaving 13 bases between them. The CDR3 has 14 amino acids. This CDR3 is CASTRRGSSYEQYF. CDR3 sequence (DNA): TGTGCCAGCACGCGGCGGGGTAGCTCCTACGAGCAGTACTTC.

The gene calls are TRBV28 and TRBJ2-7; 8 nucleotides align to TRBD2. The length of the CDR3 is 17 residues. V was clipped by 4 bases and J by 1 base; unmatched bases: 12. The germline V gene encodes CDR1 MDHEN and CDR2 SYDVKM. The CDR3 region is CASSSPAKAGASYEQYF. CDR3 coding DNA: TGTGCCAGCAGTTCACCCGCGAAAGCGGGAGCGTCCTACGAGCAGTACTTC.

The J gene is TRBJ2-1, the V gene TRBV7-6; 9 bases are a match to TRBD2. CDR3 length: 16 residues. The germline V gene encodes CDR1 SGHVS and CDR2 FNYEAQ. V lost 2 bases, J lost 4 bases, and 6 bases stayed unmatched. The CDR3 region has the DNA TGTGCCAGCAGCTTATTGACTAGCGGACCTTACAATGAGCAGTTCTTC. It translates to CASSLLTSGPYNEQFF.

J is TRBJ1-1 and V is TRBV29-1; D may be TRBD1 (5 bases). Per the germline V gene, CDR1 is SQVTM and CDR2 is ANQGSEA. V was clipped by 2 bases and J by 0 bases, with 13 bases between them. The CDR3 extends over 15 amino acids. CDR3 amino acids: CSVESWQGLNTEAFF. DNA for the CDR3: TGCAGCGTTGAATCCTGGCAGGGTTTGAACACTGAAGCTTTCTTT.

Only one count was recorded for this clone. CDR3: CASSTPSEHTQYF. The CDR3 DNA is TGTGCCAGCAGTACCCCTAGCGAACATACGCAGTATTTT. The rearrangement joins TRBV6-5 to TRBJ2-3, with D tentatively TRBD2 (6 bases). CDR3 length: 13 residues. V dropped 5 bases and J dropped 7 bases, with 13 bases sitting between them. Germline V gene data show CDR1 as MNHEY and CDR2 as SVGAGI.

The CDR3 DNA reads as TGTGCCAGCAGCTTGGGTCGAAGCTCCTATAATTCACCCCTCCACTTT. It codes for CASSLGRSSYNSPLHF. V and J are TRBV5-6 and TRBJ1-6; D remains ambiguous. The V gene's germline CDR1 is SGHDT and CDR2 YYEEEE. Trimming took off 0 bases at V and 0 bases at J, with 7 bases between the two ends. This CDR3 comprises 16 residues. Drawing the rest from reference TRBV5-6 and TRBJ1-6, the complete variable domain is DAGVTQSPTHLIKTRGQQVTLRCSPKSGHDTVSWYQQALGQGPQFIFQYYEEEERQRGNFPDRFSGHQFPNYSSELNVNALLLGDSALYLCASSLGRSSYNSPLHFGNGTRLTVT.

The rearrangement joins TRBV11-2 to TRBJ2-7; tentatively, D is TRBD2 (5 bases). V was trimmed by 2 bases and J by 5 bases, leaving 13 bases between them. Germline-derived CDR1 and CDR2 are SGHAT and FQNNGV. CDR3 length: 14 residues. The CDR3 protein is CASSLMVGSDEQYF. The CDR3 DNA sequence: TGTGCCAGCAGCTTAATGGTGGGGAGCGACGAGCAGTACTTC.

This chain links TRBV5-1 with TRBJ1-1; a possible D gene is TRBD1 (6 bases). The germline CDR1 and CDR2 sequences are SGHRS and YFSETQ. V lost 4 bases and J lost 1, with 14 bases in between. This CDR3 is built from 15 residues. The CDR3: CASSPTPGANTEAFF. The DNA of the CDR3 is TGCGCCAGCAGCCCTACCCCAGGGGCGAACACTGAAGCTTTCTTT. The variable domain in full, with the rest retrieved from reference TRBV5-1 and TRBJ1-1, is KAGVTQTPRYLIKTRGQQVTLSCSPISGHRSVSWYQQTPGQGLQFLFEYFSETQRNKGNFPGRFSGRQFSNSRSEMNVSTLELGDSALYLCASSPTPGANTEAFFGQGTRLTVV.

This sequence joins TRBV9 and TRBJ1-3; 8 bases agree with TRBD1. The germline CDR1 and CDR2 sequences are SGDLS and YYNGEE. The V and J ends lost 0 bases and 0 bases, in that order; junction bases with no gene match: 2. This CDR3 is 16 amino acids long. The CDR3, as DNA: TGTGCCAGCAGCGTAGTTGACAGGGGCTCTGGAAACACCATATATTTT. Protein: CASSVVDRGSGNTIYF.

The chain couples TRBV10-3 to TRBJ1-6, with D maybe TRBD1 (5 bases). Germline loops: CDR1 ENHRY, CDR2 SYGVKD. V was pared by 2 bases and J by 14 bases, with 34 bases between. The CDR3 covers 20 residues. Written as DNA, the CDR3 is TGTGCCATCAGTGAGAAGGGGTTTGGATCGACAACCAATCCCCAGGCGACCCTCCACTTT. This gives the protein CAISEKGFGSTTNPQATLHF.

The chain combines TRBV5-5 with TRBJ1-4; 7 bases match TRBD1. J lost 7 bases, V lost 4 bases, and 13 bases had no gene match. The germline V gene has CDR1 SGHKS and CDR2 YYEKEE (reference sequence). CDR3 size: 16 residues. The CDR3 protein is CASSPGDSGFGEKLFF. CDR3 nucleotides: TGTGCCAGCAGCCCCGGGGACAGCGGTTTTGGTGAAAAACTGTTTTTT.

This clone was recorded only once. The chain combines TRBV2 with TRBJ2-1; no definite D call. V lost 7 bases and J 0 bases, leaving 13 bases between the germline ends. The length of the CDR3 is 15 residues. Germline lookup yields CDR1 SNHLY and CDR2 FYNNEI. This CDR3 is CASKETVSSYNEQFF. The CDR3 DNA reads TGTGCCAGCAAAGAGACGGTTAGCTCCTACAATGAGCAGTTCTTC.

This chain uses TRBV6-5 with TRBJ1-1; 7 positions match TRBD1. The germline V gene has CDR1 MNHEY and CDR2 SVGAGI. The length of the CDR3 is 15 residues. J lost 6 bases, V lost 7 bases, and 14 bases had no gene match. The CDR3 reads CASIRARGGGAEAFF. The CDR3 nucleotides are TGTGCCAGCATTCGGGCCCGAGGAGGGGGCGCTGAAGCTTTCTTT.

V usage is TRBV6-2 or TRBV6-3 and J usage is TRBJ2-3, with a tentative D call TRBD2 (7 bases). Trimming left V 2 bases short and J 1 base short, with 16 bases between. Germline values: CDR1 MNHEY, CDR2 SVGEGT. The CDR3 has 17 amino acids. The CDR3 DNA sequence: TGTGCCAGCAGTTACATCCCCCAGGGGAGGGGCACAGATACGCAGTATTTT. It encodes CASSYIPQGRGTDTQYF.

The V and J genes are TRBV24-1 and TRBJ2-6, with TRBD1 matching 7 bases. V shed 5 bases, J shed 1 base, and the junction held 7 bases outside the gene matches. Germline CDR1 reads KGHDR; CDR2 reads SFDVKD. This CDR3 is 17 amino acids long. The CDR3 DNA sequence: TGTGCCACCAGTGCGTGGCAGGGGGAGTCTGGGGCCAACGTCCTGACTTTC. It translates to CATSAWQGESGANVLTF.

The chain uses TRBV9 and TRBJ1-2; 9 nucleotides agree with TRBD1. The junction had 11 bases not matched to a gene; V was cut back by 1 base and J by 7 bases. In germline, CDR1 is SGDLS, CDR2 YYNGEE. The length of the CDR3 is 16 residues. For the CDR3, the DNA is TGTGCCAGCAGCGTAAATTCCGGGACAGGGAGGTCTGGCTACACCTTC. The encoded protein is CASSVNSGTGRSGYTF.

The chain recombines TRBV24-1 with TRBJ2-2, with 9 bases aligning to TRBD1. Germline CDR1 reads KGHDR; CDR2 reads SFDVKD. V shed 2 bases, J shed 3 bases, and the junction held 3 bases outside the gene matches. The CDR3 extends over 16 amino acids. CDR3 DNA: TGTGCCACCAGTGATTGGGACAGGGTCGACACCGGGGAGCTGTTTTTT. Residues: CATSDWDRVDTGELFF.

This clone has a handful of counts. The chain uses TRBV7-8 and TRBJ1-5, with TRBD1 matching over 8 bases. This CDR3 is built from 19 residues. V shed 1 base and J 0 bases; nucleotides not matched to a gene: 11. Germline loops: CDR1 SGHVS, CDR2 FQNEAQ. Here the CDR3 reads CASSLVGGTGQYSNQPQHF. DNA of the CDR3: TGTGCCAGCAGCTTAGTCGGCGGGACAGGCCAATATAGCAATCAGCCCCAGCATTTT.

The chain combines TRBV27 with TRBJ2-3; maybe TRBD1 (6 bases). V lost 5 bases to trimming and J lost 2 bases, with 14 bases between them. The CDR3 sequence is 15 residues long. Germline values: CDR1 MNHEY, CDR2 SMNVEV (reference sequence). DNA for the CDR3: TGTGCCAGCAGTAAACAGGGCCTGAACACAGATACGCAGTATTTT. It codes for CASSKQGLNTDTQYF.

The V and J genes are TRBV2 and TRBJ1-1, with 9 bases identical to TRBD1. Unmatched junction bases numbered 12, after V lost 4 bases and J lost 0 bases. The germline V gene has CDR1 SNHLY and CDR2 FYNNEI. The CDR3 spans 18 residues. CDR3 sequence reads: CASSVVRDRETMNTEAFF. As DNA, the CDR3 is TGTGCCAGCAGTGTAGTCCGGGACAGGGAAACCATGAACACTGAAGCTTTCTTT.

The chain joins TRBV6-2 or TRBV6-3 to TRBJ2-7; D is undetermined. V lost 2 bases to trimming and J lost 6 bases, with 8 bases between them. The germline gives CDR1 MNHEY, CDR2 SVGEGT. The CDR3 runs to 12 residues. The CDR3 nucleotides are TGTGCCAGCAGTTACGGGCATAGCGAGCAGTACTTC. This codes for CASSYGHSEQYF.

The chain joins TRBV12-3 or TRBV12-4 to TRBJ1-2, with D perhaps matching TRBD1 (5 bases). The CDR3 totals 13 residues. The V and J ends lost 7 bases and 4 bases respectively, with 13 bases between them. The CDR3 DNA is TGTGCCAGCACAACGTCAGGGTCCTATGGCTACACCTTC. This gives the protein CASTTSGSYGYTF.